This note documents a single T cell receptor (beta chain) sequence. Its antigen is not identified. The PCR was carried out with 60 Vbeta primers and 13 Jbeta primers. Sequencing used immunoSEQ multiplex PCR; TCRdb keeps in-frame clones, though not all of them. The sample consists of about 160,000 clones, around 80% of them appearing once. Trimming cost V 2 bases and J 2 bases, with 15 bases left between them. Germline V lookup: CDR1 SEHNR, CDR2 FQNEAQ (reference sequence). The CDR3 sequence is 16 residues long. This sample stems from a study of cytomegalovirus exposure and HLA in healthy donors. Whole-study findings and limits: Sequencing artifact likely explains a cluster of highly shared sequence variants.

The sequencing sample was made of PBMCs. The chain carries TRBV7-9 and TRBJ1-1; D perhaps matches TRBD1 (6 bases). This clonotype was obtained from a man in his forties in good health and CMV-seronegative. Here the CDR3 reads CASSLPRVQGNTEAFF. CDR3 DNA: TGTGCCAGCAGCTTACCTCGTGTACAGGGAAACACTGAAGCTTTCTTT.